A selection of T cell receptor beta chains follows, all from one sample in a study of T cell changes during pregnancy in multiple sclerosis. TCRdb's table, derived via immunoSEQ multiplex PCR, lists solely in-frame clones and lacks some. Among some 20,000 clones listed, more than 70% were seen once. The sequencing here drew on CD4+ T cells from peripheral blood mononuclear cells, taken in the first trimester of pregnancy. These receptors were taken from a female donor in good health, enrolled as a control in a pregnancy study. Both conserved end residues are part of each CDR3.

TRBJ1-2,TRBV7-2,CASSYGRGDGYTF
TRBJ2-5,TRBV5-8,CASSDGLAGDSETQYF
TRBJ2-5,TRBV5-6,CASSLEGRQETQYF
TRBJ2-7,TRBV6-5,CASRRGQGGYEQYF
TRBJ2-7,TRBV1,CTSRLQNLYEQYF
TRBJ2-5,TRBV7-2,CASSLAVGRGMDF
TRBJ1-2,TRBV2,CASMYRGTYGYTF
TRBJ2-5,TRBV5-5,CASSLVGQGWETQYF
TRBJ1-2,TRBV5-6,CASSLGTANYGYTF
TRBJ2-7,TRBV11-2,CASSFGGSSTYEQYF
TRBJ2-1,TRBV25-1,CASSPRTGNSYNEQFF
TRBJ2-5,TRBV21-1,CASSTRRETQYF
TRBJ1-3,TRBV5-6,CASSSQANSGNTIYF
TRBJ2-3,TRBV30,CAWIPAGDTQYF
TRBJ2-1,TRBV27,CASSLDRGQRGRNEQFF
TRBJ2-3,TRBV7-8,CASSSREGGDTQYF
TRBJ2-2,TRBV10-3,CAISELAEAGELFF
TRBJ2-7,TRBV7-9,CASSGSRGPPAYEQYF
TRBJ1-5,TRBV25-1,CASSDTTGTNQPQHF
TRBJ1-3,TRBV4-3,CASSLRGGGNTIYF
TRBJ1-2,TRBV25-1,CASSLPGQLYGYTF
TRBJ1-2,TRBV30,CAWSVVGGPGYTF
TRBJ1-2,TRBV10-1,CASSEGAGNRGYTF
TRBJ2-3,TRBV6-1,CASRPGQAADTQYF
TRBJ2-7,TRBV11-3,CASSGSGGDIQQYF
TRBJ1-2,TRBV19,CARGTTGSYGYTF
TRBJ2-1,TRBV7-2,CASSSLAGGPNEQFF
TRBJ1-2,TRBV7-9,CASRPQGPYGYTF
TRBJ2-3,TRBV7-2,CASSGQGTDTQYF
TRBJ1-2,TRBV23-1,CASTPRTGTPSYTF
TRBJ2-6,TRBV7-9,CASSFLTGVSGANVLTF
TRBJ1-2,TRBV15,CATSATDRGGYGYTF
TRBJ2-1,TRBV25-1,CASRRTSGYNEQFF
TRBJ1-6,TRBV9,CASSVVGSDSPLHF
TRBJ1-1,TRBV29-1,CSVAEGRTEAFF
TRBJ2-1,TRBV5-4,CASSRSGGAEQFF
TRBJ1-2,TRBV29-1,CSVQGDSIYIGGYTF
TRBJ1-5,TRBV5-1,CASSLGVRGTGSNQPQHF
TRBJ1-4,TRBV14,CASSPWTGDATNEKLFF
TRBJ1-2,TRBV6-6,CASSYWAGQENYGYTF
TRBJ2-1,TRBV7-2,CASSQTSDSYNEQFF
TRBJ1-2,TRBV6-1,CASSDPDRHYGYTF
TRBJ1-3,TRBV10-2,CASSEQTSGNTIYF
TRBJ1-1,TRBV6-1,CASSRLSTEAFF
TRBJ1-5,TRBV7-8,CASSPGTVDQPQHF
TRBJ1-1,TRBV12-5,CASGPMDRANTEAFF
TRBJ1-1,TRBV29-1,CSVEQRGVGTEAFF
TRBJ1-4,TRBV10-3,CAISESIGTNEKLFF
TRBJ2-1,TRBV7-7,CASSPGTSGKGVYEQFF
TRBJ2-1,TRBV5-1,CASSLGGLAGSYNEQFF
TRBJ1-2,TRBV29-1,CSAGQGGGYTF
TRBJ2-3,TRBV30,CAWSRLAGTQYF
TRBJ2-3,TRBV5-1,CASSPVVAGGPSTDTQYF
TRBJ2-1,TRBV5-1,CASRDLGQGRNEQFF
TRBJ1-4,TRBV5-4,CASSSTTNEKLFF
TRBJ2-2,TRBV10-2,CASSESAPRGGGELFF
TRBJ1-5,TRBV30,CAWSKTGSNQPQHF
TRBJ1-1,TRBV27,CASSLEQGRAEAFF
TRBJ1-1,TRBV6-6,CASSYSQGRTEAFF
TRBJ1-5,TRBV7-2,CASSLGDRHAQPQHF